One and the same sample provided the 27 T cell receptor beta chains below, sequenced in a study of vaccination and CD4 T cells after COVID-19. These TCRs' antigens remain unknown. The assay that was used to sequence DNA from cultured CD4+ T cells was the Oncomine TCR Beta short-read assay. Via MiXCR, TCRdb re-called the PCR reads, giving one row per CDR3 protein. The sample yields over 9,500 distinct CDR3 sequences, roughly 53% seen once. The treatment denotes: approximately nine-day PBMC culture with coronavirus spike peptide pools or control peptides (ViraFEST assay). Sequencing input: CD4+ T cells from blood, cultured in vitro. The receptors originated from a human donor who had recovered from COVID-19.

The V and J genes are TRBV20-1 and TRBJ2-3; no firm D call. From germline, CDR1 is DFQATT and CDR2 SNEGSKA (reference sequence). CDR3 length: 16 residues. The V end was cut by 3 bases, the J end by 4 bases, with 20 bases between. As DNA, the CDR3 is TGCAGTGCTAGTTCTTCTCATGGGCCGGGTCCAGATACGCAGTATTTT. Protein sequence: CSASSSHGPGPDTQYF.

This chain joins TRBV6-2 or TRBV6-3 and TRBJ1-1; D not resolved. Germline V lookup: CDR1 MNHEY, CDR2 SVGEGT. The CDR3 has 13 residues. V lost 3 bases and J 1 base, leaving 6 bases between the germline ends. The CDR3 sequence is CASSYPRNTEAFF. CDR3 bases: TGTGCCAGCAGTTATCCGAGGAACACTGAAGCTTTCTTT.

This chain links TRBV4-1 with TRBJ1-4; the D gene is possibly TRBD1 (6 bases). V was cut by 4 bases and J by 11 bases, with 20 bases left in between. Germline V CDR1 and CDR2: MGHRA, YSYEKL. This CDR3 has 15 amino acids. CDR3 in DNA: TGCGCCAGCAGCCCTCCAACGACAGGCGCTGAGAAACTGTTTTTT. It is translated as CASSPPTTGAEKLFF.

The V call is TRBV25-1, the J call TRBJ2-3; TRBD1 aligns across 7 bases. The CDR3 sequence is 16 residues long. Germline CDR1 MGHDK, CDR2 SYGVNS. With V trimmed by 0 bases and J by 6 bases, 9 bases remained unmatched. The CDR3 spells CASSEYNSGGLDTQYF. Written as DNA, the CDR3 is TGTGCCAGCAGTGAATATAATTCAGGGGGTTTGGATACGCAGTATTTT.

The rearrangement uses TRBV7-9 and TRBJ2-3; D remains ambiguous. The CDR3 consists of 14 residues. The V end was cut by 2 bases, the J end by 4 bases, with 10 bases between. The V gene's germline CDR1 is SEHNR and CDR2 FQNEAQ (reference sequence). The CDR3 loop reads CASSLMIGSDTQYF. Here the CDR3 DNA reads TGTGCCAGCAGCTTAATGATCGGTTCAGATACGCAGTATTTT.

This clonotype was seen a few times. The chain combines TRBV6-1 with TRBJ2-6; 10 nucleotides line up with TRBD1. Germline trimming cut 6 bases from V and 2 bases from J; bases unmatched to any gene: 10. The length of the CDR3 is 18 residues. CDR1 is MNHNS, CDR2 SASEGT, per germline. CDR3 sequence reads: CASRRLGTGVPGANVLTF. The CDR3 bases are TGTGCCAGCAGACGCCTCGGGACAGGGGTCCCTGGGGCCAACGTCCTGACTTTC.

This clonotype has just a few counts. V and J are TRBV19 and TRBJ2-5; D uncertain. Germline CDR1 reads LNHDA; CDR2 reads SQIVND (reference sequence). The CDR3 totals 13 residues. The V and J ends lost 1 base and 4 bases respectively, with 7 bases between them. The CDR3 here is CASSIVVAETQYF. In DNA, the CDR3 is TGTGCCAGTAGTATAGTAGTCGCAGAGACCCAGTACTTC.

This clonotype was seen a few times. The chain joins TRBV7-6 to TRBJ2-3; D call uncertain. V was trimmed by 1 base and J by 0 bases, leaving 5 bases between them. The CDR3 sequence is 14 residues long. The germline gives CDR1 SGHVS, CDR2 FNYEAQ. CDR3 region: CASSLVGSTDTQYF. CDR3 DNA sequence: TGTGCCAGCAGCTTAGTAGGGAGCACAGATACGCAGTATTTT.

The rearrangement uses TRBV5-1 and TRBJ1-1; the match to TRBD1 covers 8 bases. CDR3 length: 16 amino acids. The junction had 10 bases not matched to a gene; V was cut back by 6 bases and J by 0 bases. Germline V gene sequence: CDR1 SGHRS, CDR2 YFSETQ. CDR3 sequence: CASTLQGDFMNTEAFF. The CDR3 DNA is TGCGCCAGCACCTTACAGGGGGACTTTATGAACACTGAAGCTTTCTTT.

This clonotype is judged large. The chain uses TRBV24-1 and TRBJ2-3; D gene ambiguous. This CDR3 contains 13 residues. The ends were cut back, 4 bases at V and 1 base at J, with 5 bases in the middle. Germline-derived CDR1 and CDR2 are KGHDR and SFDVKD. This chain's CDR3 is CATSEGGTDTQYF. CDR3 DNA: TGTGCCACCAGTGAAGGAGGCACAGATACGCAGTATTTT.

In its sample, this clonotype was seen a few times. V usage is TRBV6-2 or TRBV6-3 and J usage is TRBJ2-3; TRBD2 aligns across 8 bases. The CDR3 totals 14 residues. V shed 6 bases, J shed 1 base, and the junction held 3 bases outside the gene matches. CDR1 is MNHEY, CDR2 SVGEGT, per germline. Here the CDR3 DNA reads TGTGCCAGCAGAGGACTAGCCGGCACAGATACGCAGTATTTT. Protein sequence: CASRGLAGTDTQYF.

The gene calls are TRBV6-5 and TRBJ1-6; D remains ambiguous. Germline values: CDR1 MNHEY, CDR2 SVGAGI. This CDR3 comprises 18 residues. The V end lost 0 bases, the J end lost 0 bases, and 12 bases lay between the germline ends. CDR3 amino acids: CASSYSLATSSYNSPLHF. CDR3 nucleotides: TGTGCCAGCAGTTACTCACTGGCAACGAGCTCCTATAATTCACCCCTCCACTTT.

This clonotype appeared a few times. The chain carries TRBV27 and TRBJ1-1; 9 bases match TRBD1. From germline, CDR1 is MNHEY and CDR2 SMNVEV (reference sequence). V lost 2 bases to trimming and J lost 4 bases; unmatched junction nucleotides: 8. CDR3 length: 16 residues. The CDR3 loop is CASSLIQGALATEAFF. The CDR3 DNA follows: TGTGCCAGCAGTTTAATACAGGGGGCGCTGGCCACTGAAGCTTTCTTT.

Written as DNA, the CDR3 is TGTGCCAGCAGCTTAGAATCTTGGAGCGACTATGGCTACACCTTC. It yields the protein CASSLESWSDYGYTF. The V gene is TRBV7-9, the J gene TRBJ1-2, with unresolved D. This CDR3 is built from 15 residues. Trimming shortened V by 1 base and J by 3 bases, and 12 bases separated the two germline ends. In germline, CDR1 is SEHNR, CDR2 FQNEAQ (reference sequence).

The rearrangement joins TRBV6-1 to TRBJ1-2; 12 bases align to TRBD1. V gave up 1 base and J gave up 7 bases; unmatched junction bases: 10. Germline values: CDR1 MNHNS, CDR2 SASEGT. The CDR3 length is 17 residues. CDR3 in DNA: TGTGCCAGCAGTGAAGGTGTCGGGGGACAGGGGGCTTCTGGCTACACCTTC. Its translation: CASSEGVGGQGASGYTF.

The chain recombines TRBV7-8 with TRBJ2-1; D not certain. Germline V lookup: CDR1 SGHVS, CDR2 FQNEAQ. With 6 bases removed from V and 0 bases from J, the gap between germline ends came to 12 bases. The CDR3 is 15 residues long. DNA for the CDR3: TGTGCCAGCAGTTCTCTATCGAGCTCCTACAATGAGCAGTTCTTC. This codes for CASSSLSSSYNEQFF.

The CDR3 DNA follows: TGCGCCAGCAGTCCCGGGACAGGGGACGGCTACACCTTC. Translating gives CASSPGTGDGYTF. The J gene is TRBJ1-2, the V gene TRBV23-1, with 10 bases lining up with TRBD1. TRBV23-1 is filed as an ORF, its function uncertain. Losses at the gene ends were 4 bases for V and 8 bases for J; bases not matched to a gene: 4. This CDR3 spans 13 amino acids.

This clonotype was found a few times. The chain joins TRBV25-1 to TRBJ1-1; 9 nucleotides line up with TRBD1. Germline CDR1 is MGHDK and CDR2 is SYGVNS. The CDR3 is 16 residues long. J was trimmed by 7 bases and V by 4 bases; bases with no gene match: 13. In nucleotides, the CDR3 is TGTGCCAGCAGTGGAAGACACCGGGACAGGGAAGGTGAAGCTTTCTTT. Residues: CASSGRHRDREGEAFF.

This rearrangement joins TRBV10-1 to TRBJ2-3, with 7 bases matching TRBD1. This CDR3 is 16 amino acids long. Unmatched junction bases numbered 5, after V lost 2 bases and J lost 0 bases. Germline CDR1 WNHNN, CDR2 SYGVQD (reference sequence). The CDR3 here is CASSETGTASTDTQYF. The CDR3 DNA reads TGCGCCAGCAGTGAGACCGGGACAGCTAGCACAGATACGCAGTATTTT.

The J gene is TRBJ2-3, the V gene TRBV18, with a possible D match to TRBD1 (6 bases). V lost 2 bases and J lost 3, with 12 bases in between. This CDR3 comprises 15 residues. Germline V gives CDR1 KGHSH, CDR2 LQKENI. The CDR3 reads CASSPTLTGTDTQYF. CDR3 in DNA: TGTGCCAGCTCACCAACACTAACAGGGACAGATACGCAGTATTTT.

The V call is TRBV7-9, the J call TRBJ2-7; D not resolved. CDR1 and CDR2 (germline): SEHNR, FQNEAQ (reference sequence). This CDR3 contains 13 residues. The V and J ends lost 3 bases and 2 bases respectively, with 8 bases between them. CDR3 sequence: CASSLATPYEQYF. DNA of the CDR3: TGTGCCAGCAGCTTGGCTACCCCCTACGAGCAGTACTTC. The full variable domain, its missing parts supplied by reference TRBV7-9 and TRBJ2-7, is DTGVSQNPRHKITKRGQNVTFRCDPISEHNRLYWYRQTLGQGPEFLTYFQNEAQLEKSRLLSDRFSAERPKGSFSTLEIQRTEQGDSAMYLCASSLATPYEQYFGPGTRLTVT.

This chain connects TRBV7-9 to TRBJ2-2, with 7 positions matching TRBD2. Germline CDR1 and CDR2: SEHNR and FQNEAQ (reference sequence). The CDR3 extends over 16 amino acids. J was trimmed by 5 bases and V by 6 bases; bases with no gene match: 12. CDR3 in amino acids: CASRFGAGLNTGELFF. The CDR3 nucleotides read TGTGCCAGCAGATTTGGAGCGGGGTTGAATACCGGGGAGCTGTTTTTT.

This clonotype was seen more than once but under ten times. The chain carries TRBV23-1 and TRBJ1-5; 10 bases align to TRBD1. TRBV23-1 counts as an open reading frame of uncertain function. J lost 4 bases, V lost 0 bases, and 6 bases had no gene match. The CDR3 runs to 17 residues. The CDR3 sequence: CASSQSRTGGPNQPQHF. The CDR3 nucleotides are TGCGCCAGCAGTCAATCCCGGACAGGGGGGCCTAATCAGCCCCAGCATTTT.

The chain recombines TRBV7-2 with TRBJ1-5; 9 bases map to TRBD1. V trimming: 5 bases; J trimming: 5 bases; junction bases outside the gene matches: 4. This CDR3 is 14 amino acids long. The germline V gene encodes CDR1 SGHTA and CDR2 FQGNSA. DNA for the CDR3: TGTGCCAGCAGCCCAGGGACAGGGTATCAGCCCCAGCATTTT. This gives the protein CASSPGTGYQPQHF.

The chain links TRBV20-1 to TRBJ2-5; tentative D call: TRBD2 (5 bases). The CDR3 runs to 14 residues. V lost 1 base and J lost 5, with 14 bases in between. Germline V gene data show CDR1 as DFQATT and CDR2 as SNEGSKA (reference sequence). CDR3 bases: TGCAGTGCTAGAGGTCGGGGTTTATGGGAGACCCAGTACTTC. This codes for CSARGRGLWETQYF.

This CDR3 reads CASSADKQGYYGYTF. Written as DNA, the CDR3 is TGTGCCAGTAGTGCGGACAAACAGGGGTACTATGGCTACACCTTC. This rearrangement joins TRBV19 to TRBJ1-2; 7 bases are shared with TRBD1. CDR1 and CDR2 from the germline V gene are LNHDA and SQIVND (reference sequence). CDR3 size: 15 residues. Trimming at V came to 5 bases and at J to 3 bases, leaving 9 bases not matched to a gene.

This clonotype was counted between two and nine times. This chain uses TRBV27 with TRBJ2-2; possibly TRBD1 for D (6 bases). V lost 3 bases and J lost 2, with 10 bases in between. Germline-derived CDR1 and CDR2 are MNHEY and SMNVEV (reference sequence). The CDR3 loop spans 15 amino acids. CDR3 coding DNA: TGTGCCAGCAGTTTTAACAGGGTAAACACCGGGGAGCTGTTTTTT. Translation: CASSFNRVNTGELFF.